Listed below are T cell receptor beta chains from one sample, sequenced in a study of metastatic and nonmetastatic thyroid tumors. MiXCR was used by TCRdb to re-call the PCR reads. The table records some 23,000 clones, roughly 11% of them present only once. The sample taken for sequencing was blood. Source of these receptors: a female donor with papillary thyroid cancer or a benign thyroid nodule (not recorded which). Some clones in this sample may be carry-over from other donors' samples. Each CDR3 is given with its conserved first and last residue. The D gene is left open where the match is weak. Not every row has a clone size; where given, it reads once, few, many or a size class.

v_gene,d_gene,j_gene,abundance,CDR3nt,CDR3aa
TRBV20-1,.,TRBJ2-7,many,TGCAGTGCCACCTCGGTCCAGGCCGGGTACTACGAGCAGTACTTC,CSATSVQAGYYEQYF
TRBV27,.,TRBJ1-5,many,TGTGCCAGCAGTGTGGGGCGGCAGAGAAGCAATCAGCCCCAGCATTTT,CASSVGRQRSNQPQHF
TRBV4-2,.,TRBJ2-1,many,TGTGCCAGCAGCAACAACTACAGGGTGTCCTACAATGAGCAGTTCTTC,CASSNNYRVSYNEQFF
TRBV18,.,TRBJ2-7,many,TGTGCCAGCTCACCACCCTCCCAGGCTTCCTACGAGCAGTACTTC,CASSPPSQASYEQYF
TRBV20-1,.,TRBJ2-1,.,TGCAGTGCTAGGCCTCAGGGGGGGGTGAGGAGGTCCTACAATGAGCAGCTCTTC,CSARPQGGVRRSYNEQLF
TRBV28,TRBD1,TRBJ2-1,few,TGTGCCAGCAGCTTCTCAGGGACAGGGGGGTACAATGAGCAGTTCTTC,CASSFSGTGGYNEQFF
TRBV7-9,.,TRBJ2-7,many,TGTGCCAGCAGCTTCGGGACACGATTCTACGAGCAGTACTTC,CASSFGTRFYEQYF
TRBV7-2,.,TRBJ1-2,few,TGTGCCAGCAGCGGGGGGGGGGCGGATGGCTACACCTTC,CASSGGGADGYTF
TRBV28,.,TRBJ2-7,many,TGTGCCAGCAGTTTAAATCTACAGCTCTCCTACGAGCAGTACTTC,CASSLNLQLSYEQYF
TRBV27,.,TRBJ2-7,.,TGTGCCAGCAGGCAAGGGGCAGGCTACAAGCAGTACTTC,CASRQGAGYKQYF
TRBV20-1,TRBD2,TRBJ2-7,many,TGCAGTGCTAGTCATTTACTAGCGGGCCTCTACGAGCAGTACTTC,CSASHLLAGLYEQYF
TRBV4-1,.,TRBJ1-4,many,TGCGCCAGCAGCCAAGACGCCCAAGGGGCTGAAAAACTGTTTTTT,CASSQDAQGAEKLFF
TRBV7-8,TRBD2,TRBJ2-2,few,TGTGCCAACAGCTTTGGGACTAGCGCCGGGGAGCTGTTTTTT,CANSFGTSAGELFF
TRBV27,.,TRBJ1-3,medium-sized,TGTGCCAGCAGTCCCAACGGGGGCTCTGGAAACACCATATATTTT,CASSPNGGSGNTIYF
TRBV5-1,TRBD1,TRBJ1-4,many,TGCGCCAGCAGCGCGGGACAGCATACCAATGAAAAACTGTTTTTT,CASSAGQHTNEKLFF
TRBV2,TRBD1,TRBJ1-6,many,TGTGCCAGCACGGTCCAACCTCCGGGACAGGGGAATTCACCCCTCCACTTT,CASTVQPPGQGNSPLHF
TRBV2,.,TRBJ2-1,.,TGTGCCAGCAGTGAAGGTGAGCAGTTCTTC,CASSEGEQFF